The 27 T cell receptor beta chains below come from one sample, sequenced in a study of T cells in Graves' hyperthyroidism and ophthalmopathy. RNA transcripts served as the template for amplifying TCR beta CDR3 regions. First-round RT-PCR of the TCR CDR3 relied on the HTBI primer set. Each CDR3 protein gets one entry after TCRdb re-called the multiplex PCR reads with MiXCR. The sample consists of about 290,000 distinct CDR3 sequences, over 15% of them appearing once. Sample: blood. These receptors were collected from a woman aged 55-70 years with Graves' ophthalmopathy.

This clonotype has more than one count but fewer than ten. The genes are TRBV27 and TRBJ1-4; no reliable D call. CDR1 and CDR2 (germline): MNHEY, SMNVEV (reference sequence). The CDR3 is 15 amino acids. The germline V and J ends were trimmed by 3 bases and 6 bases, with 14 bases remaining between them. The CDR3 spells CASSFLGGTYEKLFF. The CDR3 DNA reads as TGTGCCAGCAGTTTTTTGGGTGGCACTTATGAAAAACTGTTTTTT.

This clonotype was counted ten times or more. This rearrangement joins TRBV27 to TRBJ1-6; D gene uncertain. This CDR3 spans 14 amino acids. V lost 0 bases to trimming and J lost 14 bases, with 14 bases between them. Germline assignment: CDR1 MNHEY and CDR2 SMNVEV (reference sequence). The CDR3 sequence: CASSLSVGLQSLHF. The DNA for the CDR3 is TGTGCCAGCAGTTTATCAGTGGGCCTTCAATCCCTCCACTTT.

This clonotype was observed at least ten times. The chain employs TRBV5-1 and TRBJ1-1; TRBD1 might be the D (5 bases). Germline V lookup: CDR1 SGHRS, CDR2 YFSETQ. V lost 1 base and J 4 bases, leaving 14 bases between the germline ends. The CDR3 runs to 15 residues. CDR3 sequence reads: CASSLYGGKGTEAFF. The CDR3 coding sequence is TGCGCCAGCAGCTTGTATGGGGGGAAGGGCACTGAAGCTTTCTTT.

This clonotype was observed many times. The rearrangement joins TRBV7-3 to TRBJ2-2, with D uncertain. Deletions cut 6 bases from V and 7 bases from J, with 12 bases between. The germline CDR1 and CDR2 sequences are SGHTA and FQGTGA. The CDR3 loop spans 13 amino acids. The CDR3 bases are TGTGCCAGCAGACCGAGCGCGATCGGGGAGCTGTTTTTT. This translates into CASRPSAIGELFF. The variable domain in full, with the rest retrieved from reference TRBV7-3 and TRBJ2-2, is GAGVSQTPSNKVTEKGKYVELRCDPISGHTALYWYRQSLGQGPEFLIYFQGTGAADDSGLPNDRFFAVRPEGSVSTLKIQRTERGDSAVYLCASRPSAIGELFFGEGSRLTVL.

The chain has TRBV19 and TRBJ2-2; tentatively, D is TRBD1 (6 bases). This CDR3 has 15 residues. V was shortened by 4 bases and J by 0 bases, with 9 bases between the two germline ends. Germline V gives CDR1 LNHDA, CDR2 SQIVND (reference sequence). CDR3 protein: CASSNHRANTGELFF. CDR3 in DNA: TGTGCCAGTAGTAATCACAGGGCGAACACCGGGGAGCTGTTTTTT.

This clonotype has a count of ten or more. This chain uses TRBV20-1 with TRBJ2-2, with 10 bases fitting TRBD1. Germline V gene lookup returns CDR1 DFQATT and CDR2 SNEGSKA (reference sequence). The CDR3 runs 15 residues. J was trimmed by 6 bases and V by 5 bases; bases with no gene match: 9. The CDR3 here is CSAFQRDRGSGELFF. The CDR3 DNA reads as TGCAGTGCTTTTCAGCGGGACAGGGGTTCCGGGGAGCTGTTTTTT.

About this clonotype: One junction end disagrees with the germline gene, perhaps due to a read error. The chain combines TRBV5-1 with TRBJ1-4; maybe TRBD1 (6 bases). The germline V gene has CDR1 SGHRS and CDR2 YFSETQ. The CDR3 runs to 13 residues. As DNA, the CDR3 is TGTGCCAGCAGTGGCCCAGGGGATGAAAAACTGTTTTTT. The encoded protein is CASSGPGDEKLFF.

V usage is TRBV25-1 and J usage is TRBJ2-5, with a weak D call TRBD2 (6 bases). V was clipped by 1 base and J by 1 base, with 16 bases between them. The germline V gene encodes CDR1 MGHDK and CDR2 SYGVNS. The CDR3 totals 17 residues. In DNA form, the CDR3 reads TGTGCCAGCAGTGAATCTTTTGGGCTGGGAGGCCAAGAGACCCAGTACTTC. It is translated as CASSESFGLGGQETQYF. The variable domain in full, with the rest retrieved from reference TRBV25-1 and TRBJ2-5, is EADIYQTPRYLVIGTGKKITLECSQTMGHDKMYWYQQDPGMELHLIHYSYGVNSTEKGDLSSESTVSRIRTEHFPLTLESARPSHTSQYLCASSESFGLGGQETQYFGPGTRLLVL.

This clonotype showed up many times. V gene TRBV10-3 combines with J gene TRBJ1-1; D ambiguous. This CDR3 is 15 amino acids long. The ends were cut back, 2 bases at V and 5 bases at J, with 15 bases in the middle. Germline CDR1 ENHRY, CDR2 SYGVKD. CDR3 sequence (DNA): TGTGCCATCAGTGAGCCCGAGGCCGCGGGAACTGAAGCTTTCTTT. It codes for CAISEPEAAGTEAFF.

About this clonotype itself: A much bigger clone sits one base away, suggesting this may be a read error. J is TRBJ2-1 and V is TRBV12-3 or TRBV12-4; D may be TRBD1 (6 bases). The germline V and J ends were trimmed by 8 bases and 9 bases, with 23 bases remaining between them. CDR3 length equals 15 residues. The CDR3 DNA follows: TGTGCCAGCGGACGGGACAAGATAACCGGAGGTGAGCAGTTCTTC. Its protein product is CASGRDKITGGEQFF.

This clonotype has just a few counts. This chain joins TRBV29-1 and TRBJ1-2; weak D call: TRBD1 (5 bases). Trimming took 4 bases from V and 8 from J, leaving 26 bases between them. Germline V gives CDR1 SQVTM, CDR2 ANQGSEA. This CDR3 is built from 16 residues. The CDR3 loop reads CSVVGLLTARTWGYTF. In DNA, the CDR3 is TGCAGCGTTGTAGGGTTATTGACAGCAAGGACGTGGGGCTACACCTTC. Using reference TRBV29-1 and TRBJ1-2 for the parts outside the CDR3, the full variable domain is SAVISQKPSRDICQRGTSLTIQCQVDSQVTMMFWYRQQPGQSLTLIATANQGSEATYESGFVIDKFPISRPNLTFSTLTVSNMSPEDSSIYLCSVVGLLTARTWGYTFGSGTRLTVV.

This clonotype occurred a few times. J is TRBJ2-4 and V is TRBV4-3; TRBD2 matches 9 bases. Trimming at V came to 0 bases and at J to 0 bases, leaving 3 bases not matched to a gene. The CDR3 covers 17 residues. The V gene's germline CDR1 is LGHNA and CDR2 YSLEER. Here the CDR3 DNA reads TGCGCCAGCAGCCAAGATAGCGGGGGCCTAGCCAAAAACATTCAGTACTTC. Encoded protein: CASSQDSGGLAKNIQYF.

The chain couples TRBV28 to TRBJ2-2; TRBD2 aligns across 7 bases. Trimming cost V 7 bases and J 6 bases; bases outside gene matches: 5. This CDR3 contains 13 residues. Germline V gives CDR1 MDHEN, CDR2 SYDVKM. This CDR3 is CASMGGYAGELFF. The CDR3 DNA follows: TGTGCCAGCATGGGGGGGTACGCCGGGGAGCTGTTTTTT. Combining the CDR3 with reference TRBV28 and TRBJ2-2 gives the whole variable domain DVKVTQSSRYLVKRTGEKVFLECVQDMDHENMFWYRQDPGLGLRLIYFSYDVKMKEKGDIPEGYSVSREKKERFSLILESASTNQTSMYLCASMGGYAGELFFGEGSRLTVL.

This clonotype was seen ten or more times. The chain recombines TRBV20-1 with TRBJ2-1, with 14 bases aligning to TRBD2. Germline trimming cut 6 bases from V and 4 bases from J; bases unmatched to any gene: 11. Looked up from germline, CDR1 is DFQATT and CDR2 is SNEGSKA (reference sequence). The CDR3 length is 17 residues. Here the CDR3 reads CSAQGLAGGLRYNEQFF. The CDR3 DNA reads as TGCAGTGCCCAAGGACTAGCGGGAGGTTTACGGTACAATGAGCAGTTCTTC.

The chain is built from TRBV7-2 and TRBJ2-3, with TRBD2 identical over 14 bases. Germline assignment: CDR1 SGHTA and CDR2 FQGNSA. Trimming removed 2 bases from V and 3 bases from J; junction bases left unmatched: 7. This CDR3 contains 18 residues. In nucleotides, the CDR3 is TGTGCCAGCAGCTTATCCGGGGGACTAGCGGGAGTTACAGATACGCAGTATTTT. Translated, it gives CASSLSGGLAGVTDTQYF.

The rearrangement joins TRBV5-4 to TRBJ2-5; 10 nucleotides match TRBD1. Germline V gene sequence: CDR1 SGHNT, CDR2 YYREEE (reference sequence). The trim removed 6 bases at V and 5 bases at J, leaving 10 bases unmatched. This CDR3 is 15 amino acids long. In DNA form, the CDR3 reads TGTGCCAGCATCGACAGGGACAGGGGAGACGAGACCCAGTACTTC. Encoded protein: CASIDRDRGDETQYF. Full variable domain (remainder filled in from reference TRBV5-4 and TRBJ2-5): ETGVTQSPTHLIKTRGQQVTLRCSSQSGHNTVSWYQQALGQGPQFIFQYYREEENGRGNFPPRFSGLQFPNYSSELNVNALELDDSALYLCASIDRDRGDETQYFGPGTRLLVL.

Many counts were recorded for this clonotype. The V call is TRBV19, the J call TRBJ1-1, with a tentative D call TRBD1 (5 bases). The germline CDR1 and CDR2 sequences are LNHDA and SQIVND (reference sequence). Trimming took off 1 base at V and 4 bases at J, with 10 bases between the two ends. The CDR3 totals 14 residues. The CDR3 reads CASSIGQGGTEAFF. DNA of the CDR3: TGTGCCAGTAGTATAGGCCAGGGAGGCACTGAAGCTTTCTTT.

The gene calls are TRBV12-3 or TRBV12-4 and TRBJ1-5; 7 nucleotides align to TRBD1. J gave up 4 bases and V 6 bases, and 12 bases lay outside the gene matches. CDR3 length: 16 amino acids. The CDR3 DNA reads as TGTGCCAGCAGGAGGGGACAGACAAGCGGTAATCAGCCCCAGCATTTT. Translated: CASRRGQTSGNQPQHF.

The sample holds a few counts of this clonotype. The chain combines TRBV15 with TRBJ1-6; D not resolved. The germline V and J ends were trimmed by 9 bases and 7 bases, with 16 bases remaining between them. CDR3 length: 14 amino acids. CDR1 and CDR2 (germline): LNHNV, YYDKDF (reference sequence). CDR3 DNA sequence: TGTGCCACTTCTGGTCCCGAATGGAATTCACCCCTCCACTTT. This translates into CATSGPEWNSPLHF. Together with reference TRBV15 and TRBJ1-6, the CDR3 gives the full variable domain: DAMVIQNPRYQVTQFGKPVTLSCSQTLNHNVMYWYQQKSSQAPKLLFHYYDKDFNNEADTPDNFQSRRPNTSFCFLDIRSPGLGDTAMYLCATSGPEWNSPLHFGNGTRLTVT.

This clonotype was detected ten times or more. This chain joins TRBV3-1 and TRBJ2-3; D gene ambiguous. The V gene lost 0 bases and the J gene lost 1 base, with 8 bases spanning the gap. The CDR3 runs to 15 residues. Looked up from germline, CDR1 is LGHDT and CDR2 is YNNKEL (reference sequence). The CDR3 sequence is CASSQELYRTDTQYF. CDR3 coding DNA: TGTGCCAGCAGCCAAGAACTCTACCGCACAGATACGCAGTATTTT.

This clonotype was detected ten times or more. The chain joins TRBV11-1 to TRBJ1-1, with D tentatively TRBD1 (6 bases). The V end lost 2 bases, the J end lost 12 bases, and 22 bases lay between the germline ends. The CDR3 consists of 15 residues. The germline V gene encodes CDR1 SGHAT and CDR2 FQDESV (reference sequence). CDR3 sequence reads: CASSLLGGQEGIPFF. Written as DNA, the CDR3 is TGTGCCAGCAGCTTACTCGGGGGCCAGGAGGGTATACCTTTCTTT.

The sample holds many counts of this clonotype. For the CDR3, the DNA is TGTGCCAGCAGTTTTCGCGGGAGGGCCTACAATGAGCAGTTCTTC. This sequence encodes CASSFRGRAYNEQFF. V gene TRBV28 combines with J gene TRBJ2-1, with 9 positions matching TRBD2. The V gene's germline CDR1 is MDHEN and CDR2 SYDVKM. V was clipped by 3 bases and J by 2 bases; unmatched bases: 2. The CDR3 totals 15 residues.

A word on this clonotype: With a much larger clone just one base away, this may be a read error. This chain links TRBV4-1 with TRBJ2-5; TRBD2 aligns across 9 bases. From germline, CDR1 is MGHRA and CDR2 YSYEKL. The CDR3 extends over 15 amino acids. CDR3 residues: CASGSSGAKWETQYF. The CDR3 nucleotides are TGTGCCAGCGGCTCTAGCGGGGCGAAATGGGAGACCCAGTACTTC.

This clonotype appeared a few times. The chain combines TRBV4-1 with TRBJ2-7; 9 bases match TRBD2. Germline assignment: CDR1 MGHRA and CDR2 YSYEKL. The CDR3 consists of 16 residues. The junction had 11 bases not matched to a gene; V was cut back by 4 bases and J by 4 bases. In nucleotides, the CDR3 is TGCGCCAGCAGCCCAGGATTAGCGGGAGTGGGTTACGAGCAGTACTTC. Its protein is CASSPGLAGVGYEQYF.

This clonotype was detected a few times. The V and J genes are TRBV15 and TRBJ1-5; TRBD1 is a possible D gene (5 bases). V gave up 0 bases and J gave up 8 bases, with 8 bases separating them. Germline V gene sequence: CDR1 LNHNV, CDR2 YYDKDF (reference sequence). The CDR3 length is 13 residues. The CDR3 loop reads CATSRDRGEPQHF. CDR3 DNA: TGTGCCACCAGCAGAGATCGGGGGGAGCCCCAGCATTTT.

This sequence joins TRBV7-6 and TRBJ1-1; TRBD1 might be the D (5 bases). The V gene lost 5 bases and the J gene lost 7 bases, with 11 bases spanning the gap. This CDR3 has 12 residues. Per germline, CDR1 SGHVS and CDR2 FNYEAQ. The CDR3 DNA reads TGTGCCAGCAGCCACCAAACAGGTGAAGCTTTCTTT. Encoded protein: CASSHQTGEAFF.

This clonotype has a handful of counts. The chain employs TRBV5-1 and TRBJ2-1; 15 bases agree with TRBD2. CDR1 is SGHRS, CDR2 YFSETQ, per germline. The CDR3 length is 17 residues. Losses at the gene ends were 3 bases for V and 7 bases for J; bases not matched to a gene: 8. As DNA, the CDR3 is TGCGCCAGCAGCTACCCGGGACTAGCGGGGGGCCGGAATGAGCAGTTCTTC. Translating it yields CASSYPGLAGGRNEQFF. Filled out from reference TRBV5-1 and TRBJ2-1, the complete variable domain reads KAGVTQTPRYLIKTRGQQVTLSCSPISGHRSVSWYQQTPGQGLQFLFEYFSETQRNKGNFPGRFSGRQFSNSRSEMNVSTLELGDSALYLCASSYPGLAGGRNEQFFGPGTRLTVL.